Below, 22 T cell receptor beta chains from the same sample are listed, as sequenced in a study of T cell repertoires in cytomegalovirus infection (dated by TCRdb to about 2019). The sample's treatment or condition, from its label and the paper: in vitro stimulation with specific CMV peptide epitopes to enrich CMV-specific T cells. The instrument was an Illumina HiSeq 1500. The public reads were run again by TCRdb, first through fastp at Q25 and then through MiXCR, and only productive beta chains were kept. Every CDR3 protein is listed once, alongside the most common genes and DNA of its rows. This sample lists a few hundred thousand distinct CDR3 sequences; almost 40% were detected once. The ten largest clones add up to over 45% of the sample. These receptors lack a known antigen. The material was cultured PBMCs, obtained from culture after CMV antigen stimulation. All receptors derive from a human donor in good health (CMV status not recorded). Some clones in this sample may be carry-over from other donors' samples.

This rearrangement joins TRBV28 to TRBJ1-1; TRBD1 might be the D (6 bases). Germline-derived CDR1 and CDR2 are MDHEN and SYDVKM. The CDR3 totals 12 residues. The germline V and J ends were trimmed by 5 bases and 10 bases, with 14 bases remaining between them. CDR3 coding DNA: TGTGCCAGCAGTCGTGGACAGCGAGGAGCTTTCTTT. This encodes CASSRGQRGAFF.

The chain employs TRBV7-6 and TRBJ2-7, with 9 bases identical to TRBD1. After removal of 5 bases from V and 5 bases from J, the junction contained 7 bases not matched to a gene. CDR3 length: 14 amino acids. The germline gives CDR1 SGHVS, CDR2 FNYEAQ. DNA for the CDR3: TGTGCCAGCAGCCATCGGGACAGGGCCCACGAGCAGTACTTC. The encoded protein is CASSHRDRAHEQYF.

There are a few counts of this clonotype. The rearrangement uses TRBV7-4 and TRBJ2-5; TRBD2 matches 16 bases. V lost 5 bases and J lost 1; bases outside the gene matches: 13. CDR1 is SGHVT, CDR2 SQSDAQ, per germline. This CDR3 is 20 amino acids long. Here the CDR3 DNA reads TGTGCCAGCAGCCCCGTTAGGGGACTAGCGGGGGGGAGTCGCCAAGAGACCCAGTACTTC. This codes for CASSPVRGLAGGSRQETQYF. Full variable domain (outside the CDR3, taken from reference TRBV7-4 and TRBJ2-5): GAGVSQSPRYKVAKRGRDVALRCDSISGHVTLYWYRQTLGQGSEVLTYSQSDAQRDKSGRPSGRFSAERPERSVSTLKIQRTEQGDSAVYLCASSPVRGLAGGSRQETQYFGPGTRLLVL.

V usage is TRBV5-4 and J usage is TRBJ2-3, with 8 positions matching TRBD2. The length of the CDR3 is 14 residues. Germline lookup yields CDR1 SGHNT and CDR2 YYREEE (reference sequence). After removal of 6 bases from V and 1 base from J, the junction contained 4 bases not matched to a gene. The CDR3 is CASMAGGGTDTQYF. The CDR3 nucleotides are TGTGCCAGCATGGCGGGGGGCGGCACAGATACGCAGTATTTT.

This clonotype was counted a few times. J is TRBJ2-7 and V is TRBV10-3; D is unclear. V was clipped by 9 bases and J by 6 bases, with 18 bases between them. The germline V gene has CDR1 ENHRY and CDR2 SYGVKD. The CDR3 runs to 13 residues. The CDR3: CAIQQPSRREQYF. The DNA of the CDR3 is TGTGCCATTCAACAGCCATCACGGCGCGAGCAGTACTTC.

This clonotype was counted between two and nine times. The rearrangement links TRBV6-6 to TRBJ2-7; D possibly matches TRBD1 or TRBD2 (5 bases each). Trimming cost V 2 bases and J 2 bases, with 13 bases left between them. The CDR3 runs to 15 residues. Germline CDR1 and CDR2: MNHNY and SVGAGI (reference sequence). CDR3 region: CASSYRGAQPYEQYF. For the CDR3, the DNA is TGTGCCAGCAGTTACAGGGGAGCCCAACCCTACGAGCAGTACTTC.

This clonotype was seen a few times. The J gene is TRBJ2-1, the V gene TRBV7-2; 15 bases are a match to TRBD2. J gave up 8 bases and V 4 bases, and 9 bases lay outside the gene matches. The germline V gene encodes CDR1 SGHTA and CDR2 FQGNSA. The CDR3 runs to 17 residues. CDR3 in amino acids: CASSYRTSGGVNHEQFF. The DNA of the CDR3 is TGTGCCAGCAGCTATAGGACTAGCGGGGGGGTTAATCATGAGCAGTTCTTC.

The rearrangement links TRBV7-2 to TRBJ1-2; no reliable D call. Trimming removed 5 bases from V and 4 bases from J, with 20 bases in between. CDR3 length: 16 amino acids. Germline values: CDR1 SGHTA, CDR2 FQGNSA. CDR3 sequence: CASSPKVRGRGYGYTF. Written as DNA, the CDR3 is TGTGCCAGCAGCCCCAAAGTGCGAGGGCGCGGCTATGGCTACACCTTC.

This clonotype has at least ten counts. The V call is TRBV7-2, the J call TRBJ1-2, with 9 bases that match TRBD1. The CDR3 is 15 residues long. CDR1 is SGHTA and CDR2 is FQGNSA in the germline V gene. The J segment lost 4 bases and the V segment lost 3 bases, leaving 6 bases of the junction unmatched. The DNA for the CDR3 is TGTGCCAGCAGCTTGGGGACAGGGATTGGCTATGGCTACACCTTC. Its translation: CASSLGTGIGYGYTF.

This clonotype occurred once. This may stem from a read error, because a much larger clone lies one nucleotide away. The J gene is TRBJ1-1, the V gene TRBV7-2, with D perhaps TRBD1 (6 bases). The CDR3 totals 15 residues. Germline lookup yields CDR1 SGHTA and CDR2 FQGNSA. The germline V and J ends were trimmed by 1 base and 8 bases, with 17 bases remaining between them. The CDR3 DNA reads as TGTGCCAGCAGCTTAGGGGGGGGGTCGGGACACGAAGCTTTCTTT. It yields the protein CASSLGGGSGHEAFF.

The J gene is TRBJ2-7, the V gene TRBV19; D is possibly TRBD2 (5 bases). This CDR3 has 14 residues. The V end lost 4 bases, the J end lost 5 bases, and 15 bases lay between the germline ends. The germline V gene encodes CDR1 LNHDA and CDR2 SQIVND (reference sequence). The CDR3 DNA sequence: TGTGCCAGTAGTACAAGGACGGCGGGCGACGAGCAGTACTTC. Residues: CASSTRTAGDEQYF.

The gene calls are TRBV4-2 and TRBJ2-1; 15 bases map to TRBD2. CDR1 and CDR2 (germline): LGHNA, YNFKEQ. The CDR3 runs 16 residues. V trimming: 1 base; J trimming: 7 bases; junction bases outside the gene matches: 2. Written as DNA, the CDR3 is TGTGCCAGCAGCCAAGTAGGGACTAGCGGGGGGAATGAGCAGTTCTTC. Protein product: CASSQVGTSGGNEQFF.

The rearrangement uses TRBV10-3 and TRBJ1-1, with no clear D. Germline V CDR1 and CDR2: ENHRY, SYGVKD. The germline V and J ends were trimmed by 5 bases and 4 bases, with 11 bases remaining between them. The CDR3 totals 13 residues. In nucleotides, the CDR3 is TGTGCCATCAGTCTCCAGGCGAGCACTGAAGCTTTCTTT. It is translated as CAISLQASTEAFF.

This chain connects TRBV29-1 to TRBJ1-1; D is unclear. Per germline, CDR1 SQVTM and CDR2 ANQGSEA. V lost 7 bases to trimming and J lost 1 base, with 7 bases between them. This CDR3 has 11 amino acids. The CDR3 nucleotides are TGCAGCGGCCAGAGGAACACTGAAGCTTTCTTT. This sequence encodes CSGQRNTEAFF.

The chain links TRBV5-8 to TRBJ2-7; perhaps D is TRBD1 or TRBD2 (6 bases each). The CDR3 consists of 17 residues. Trimming cost V 1 base and J 3 bases, with 20 bases left between them. In germline, CDR1 is SGHTS, CDR2 YDEGEE. The CDR3 is CASSLFGGGSLVYEQYF. The CDR3 DNA reads as TGTGCCAGCAGCTTGTTTGGAGGGGGGAGCCTAGTCTACGAGCAGTACTTC.

This clonotype was counted a few times. V gene TRBV5-6 combines with J gene TRBJ1-2, with 8 positions matching TRBD1. V lost 4 bases and J lost 3; bases outside the gene matches: 5. CDR1 and CDR2 from the germline V gene are SGHDT and YYEEEE. The CDR3 is 14 amino acids. This CDR3 is CASSRQGNHYGYTF. In DNA, the CDR3 is TGTGCCAGCAGCCGACAGGGGAACCACTATGGCTACACCTTC.

The chain employs TRBV12-3 or TRBV12-4 and TRBJ2-7, with D perhaps TRBD2 (6 bases). The CDR3 runs to 14 residues. Trimming left V 4 bases short and J 0 bases short, with 10 bases between. The CDR3 spells CASSSAGFSYEQYF. The CDR3 DNA reads as TGTGCCAGCAGTTCCGCGGGGTTCTCCTACGAGCAGTACTTC.

The chain couples TRBV6-5 to TRBJ2-7, with 11 nucleotides matching TRBD2. The CDR3 covers 14 residues. Germline CDR1 MNHEY, CDR2 SVGAGI. The ends lost 1 base at V and 6 bases at J; junction bases unmatched: 2. CDR3 loop: CASSYYSGRGEQYF. CDR3 nucleotides: TGTGCCAGCAGTTACTATAGCGGGAGGGGCGAGCAGTACTTC.

The gene calls are TRBV7-9 and TRBJ1-3; TRBD1 might be the D (6 bases). The V end was cut by 8 bases, the J end by 2 bases, with 10 bases between. The CDR3 is 13 amino acids. CDR1 is SEHNR and CDR2 is FQNEAQ in the germline V gene (reference sequence). The chain's CDR3 is CASHPGAGNTIYF. The CDR3 region has the DNA TGTGCCAGCCACCCAGGGGCTGGAAACACCATATATTTT.

The chain links TRBV11-2 to TRBJ2-5; TRBD1 or TRBD2 may be the D gene (6 bases each). V gave up 3 bases and J gave up 5 bases, with 25 bases separating them. The CDR3 is made up of 18 amino acids. Germline CDR1 is SGHAT and CDR2 is FQNNGV. The CDR3 reads CASSFLGGTQGIGETQYF. The CDR3 region has the DNA TGTGCCAGCAGCTTCCTAGGAGGGACACAGGGAATAGGGGAGACCCAGTACTTC.

The chain has TRBV24-1 and TRBJ2-1; D may be TRBD1 (6 bases). V gave up 4 bases and J gave up 12 bases, with 21 bases separating them. The CDR3 length is 15 residues. The V gene's germline CDR1 is KGHDR and CDR2 SFDVKD. The CDR3 DNA reads as TGTGCCACCAGTGACAAGGGGGACCCCAAGTATAGGCAGTTCTTC. Its translation: CATSDKGDPKYRQFF.

The chain joins TRBV7-2 to TRBJ2-1; 10 nucleotides agree with TRBD2. Germline V gene sequence: CDR1 SGHTA, CDR2 FQGNSA. V lost 1 base and J lost 3; bases outside the gene matches: 6. The CDR3 sequence is 17 residues long. In nucleotides, the CDR3 is TGTGCCAGCAGCTTAGTATGGACTAGCGGCCACTACAATGAGCAGTTCTTC. It encodes CASSLVWTSGHYNEQFF.